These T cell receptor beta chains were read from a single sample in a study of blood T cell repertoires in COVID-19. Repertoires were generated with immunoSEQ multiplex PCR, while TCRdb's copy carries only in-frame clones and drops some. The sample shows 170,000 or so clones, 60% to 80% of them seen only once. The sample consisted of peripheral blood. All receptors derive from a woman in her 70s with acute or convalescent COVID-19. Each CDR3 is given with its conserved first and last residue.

CDR3aa: CASQSAGNTIYF
v_gene: TRBV6-5

CDR3aa: CASSEGVDSPGANVLTF
v_gene: TRBV6-1

CDR3aa: CSASLGRASGYTF
v_gene: TRBV20-1

CDR3aa: CAISEATSGYNEQFF
v_gene: TRBV10-3

CDR3aa: CASSQVRLAGPYEQYF
v_gene: TRBV14

CDR3aa: CATSDRRGDNSNQPQHF
v_gene: TRBV24-1

CDR3aa: CASHRGTSDITDTQYF
v_gene: TRBV11-2

CDR3aa: CASSGDSSGNTIYF
v_gene: TRBV2

CDR3aa: CASSSQPGQGNSPLHF
v_gene: TRBV7-8

CDR3aa: CASSFYKRGAGVGQETQYF
v_gene: TRBV5-4

CDR3aa: CASSLAGASYNEQFF
v_gene: TRBV7-6

CDR3aa: CASSKNPGQPQETQYF
v_gene: TRBV19

CDR3aa: CASSLVSQETQYF
v_gene: TRBV18

CDR3aa: CASSPGVAGLGVETQYF
v_gene: TRBV2

CDR3aa: CASSAEAGMTEAFF
v_gene: TRBV11-1

CDR3aa: CASSPTGLDEQFF
v_gene: TRBV7-9